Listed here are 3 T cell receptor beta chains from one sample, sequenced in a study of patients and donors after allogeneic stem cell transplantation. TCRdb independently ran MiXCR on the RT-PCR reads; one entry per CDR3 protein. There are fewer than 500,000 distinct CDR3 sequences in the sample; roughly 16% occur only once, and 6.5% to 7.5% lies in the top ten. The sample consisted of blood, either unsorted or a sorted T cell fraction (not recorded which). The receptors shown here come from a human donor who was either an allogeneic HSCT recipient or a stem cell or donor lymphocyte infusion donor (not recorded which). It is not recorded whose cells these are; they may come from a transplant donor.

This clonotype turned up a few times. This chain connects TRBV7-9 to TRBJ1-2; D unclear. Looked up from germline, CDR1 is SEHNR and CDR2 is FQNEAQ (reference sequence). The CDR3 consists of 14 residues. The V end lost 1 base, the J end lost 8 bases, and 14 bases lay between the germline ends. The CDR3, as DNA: TGTGCCAGCAGCTTAGTAGGCGAGGGTATCGGCTACACCTTC. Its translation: CASSLVGEGIGYTF. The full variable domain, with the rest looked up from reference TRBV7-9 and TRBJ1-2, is DTGVSQNPRHKITKRGQNVTFRCDPISEHNRLYWYRQTLGQGPEFLTYFQNEAQLEKSRLLSDRFSAERPKGSFSTLEIQRTEQGDSAMYLCASSLVGEGIGYTFGSGTRLTVV.

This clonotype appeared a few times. This chain's CDR3 is CASSQSLPGLAGHEQFF. CDR3 coding DNA: TGCGCCAGCAGCCAGTCCTTACCGGGACTAGCGGGCCATGAGCAGTTCTTC. The chain joins TRBV4-1 to TRBJ2-1, with TRBD2 matching over 12 bases. This CDR3 is 17 amino acids long. V lost 3 bases, J lost 8 bases, and 11 bases stayed unmatched. CDR1 and CDR2 from the germline V gene are MGHRA and YSYEKL.

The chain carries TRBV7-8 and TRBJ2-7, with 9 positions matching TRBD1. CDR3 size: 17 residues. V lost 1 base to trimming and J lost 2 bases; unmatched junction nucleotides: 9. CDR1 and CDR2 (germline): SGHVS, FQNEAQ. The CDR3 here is CASSLGGPGQGTYEQYF. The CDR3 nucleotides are TGTGCCAGCAGCTTAGGTGGTCCGGGACAGGGTACCTACGAGCAGTACTTC.